Presented here are 19 T cell receptor beta chains from one specimen sequenced in a study of CD8+CD57+ T cells in acquired aplastic anemia. Sequenced patients had shown CD8+CD57+ cell expansion by flow cytometry. According to the study, genomic DNA was the template for TCR beta VDJ and CDR3 profiling. MiXCR, run by TCRdb on the reads, gives a single entry per CDR3 protein. The table records over 250,000 distinct CDR3 sequences, under 65% of them present only once. The material sequenced was sorted CD4+, CD8+, or CD8+CD57+ T cells (not recorded which) from PBMCs. Receptors originate from a human donor with aplastic anemia.

A few counts support this clonotype. The rearrangement joins TRBV25-1 to TRBJ1-5, with D tentatively TRBD1 (5 bases). Germline V gene data show CDR1 as MGHDK and CDR2 as SYGVNS. Trimming took 4 bases from V and 2 from J, leaving 15 bases between them. The CDR3 contains 16 residues. The CDR3 spells CASSARGVEGNQPQHF. The CDR3 DNA follows: TGTGCCAGCAGTGCTAGGGGAGTGGAAGGCAATCAGCCCCAGCATTTT.

Ten or more counts support this clonotype. This chain joins TRBV19 and TRBJ1-5; the D is unclear. Germline CDR1 and CDR2: LNHDA and SQIVND (reference sequence). The V and J ends lost 9 bases and 0 bases respectively, with 12 bases between them. The CDR3 totals 14 residues. The CDR3 loop reads CASRRAISNQPQHF. The CDR3 DNA reads as TGTGCCAGCCGCCGGGCTATTAGCAATCAGCCCCAGCATTTT.

This clonotype was recorded a few times. Since a much larger clone is just one base distant, this may be a read error. The chain joins TRBV2 to TRBJ2-3; unclear D gene. Between the trimmed V and J ends, which lost 3 bases and 7 bases, there was a span of 11 bases. CDR1 is SNHLY, CDR2 FYNNEI, per germline. The CDR3 has 13 residues. Written as DNA, the CDR3 is TGTGCCAGCAGTGAGGATGGAGTTAATACGCAGTATTTT. It yields the protein CASSEDGVNTQYF.

The genes are TRBV29-1 and TRBJ2-1; D remains ambiguous. The V end lost 6 bases, the J end lost 8 bases, and 11 bases lay between the germline ends. The germline V gene has CDR1 SQVTM and CDR2 ANQGSEA. This CDR3 contains 11 residues. The CDR3 region has the DNA TGCAGCGTCCCCCCGGTGGATGAGCAGTTCTTC. This sequence encodes CSVPPVDEQFF.

The V and J genes are TRBV10-3 and TRBJ2-5; 8 positions agree with TRBD2. Germline values: CDR1 ENHRY, CDR2 SYGVKD. V shed 0 bases and J 5 bases; nucleotides not matched to a gene: 5. This CDR3 is 15 amino acids long. As DNA, the CDR3 is TGTGCCATCAGTGAGTCTTGGCGGGGGGCGGAGACCCAGTACTTC. It yields the protein CAISESWRGAETQYF.

The genes are TRBV7-2 and TRBJ2-2, with no clear D. Trimming removed 1 base from V and 7 bases from J, with 16 bases in between. CDR1 and CDR2 from the germline V gene are SGHTA and FQGNSA. The CDR3 is 16 amino acids. The CDR3 DNA sequence: TGTGCCAGCAGCTTAGGGTTTGCTGATTCTCTCGGGGAGCTGTTTTTT. Its translation: CASSLGFADSLGELFF.

Many counts were recorded for this clonotype. The chain recombines TRBV18 with TRBJ2-1; D gene ambiguous. The ends were cut back, 4 bases at V and 0 bases at J, with 13 bases in the middle. Germline assignment: CDR1 KGHSH and CDR2 LQKENI. The CDR3 is 16 residues long. For the CDR3, the DNA is TGTGCCAGCTCACACGACTCAATAAGCTCCTACAATGAGCAGTTCTTC. Protein sequence: CASSHDSISSYNEQFF. Together with reference TRBV18 and TRBJ2-1, the CDR3 gives the full variable domain: NAGVMQNPRHLVRRRGQEARLRCSPMKGHSHVYWYRQLPEEGLKFMVYLQKENIIDESGMPKERFSAEFPKEGPSILRIQQVVRGDSAAYFCASSHDSISSYNEQFFGPGTRLTVL.

This clonotype occurred many times. This chain uses TRBV6-5 with TRBJ1-6; 10 positions agree with TRBD1. The CDR3 length is 16 residues. Per the germline V gene, CDR1 is MNHEY and CDR2 is SVGAGI. V gave up 0 bases and J gave up 9 bases; unmatched junction bases: 5. CDR3 in amino acids: CASSYSWTGGGSPLHF. The CDR3 region has the DNA TGTGCCAGCAGTTACTCGTGGACAGGGGGTGGTTCACCCCTCCACTTT.

V is TRBV10-3 and J is TRBJ1-2; the D gene is possibly TRBD1 (5 bases). Germline lookup yields CDR1 ENHRY and CDR2 SYGVKD. This CDR3 region has 15 residues. Trimming took off 2 bases at V and 3 bases at J, with 13 bases between the two ends. The CDR3 region has the DNA TGTGCCATCAGTGAGGCCAGGGAGGGATACTATGGCTACACCTTC. It encodes CAISEAREGYYGYTF.

This clonotype was detected once. The V and J genes are TRBV7-2 and TRBJ1-2; D uncertain. Trimming took 5 bases from V and 3 from J, leaving 13 bases between them. Germline CDR1 reads SGHTA; CDR2 reads FQGNSA. The CDR3 is 14 amino acids. As DNA, the CDR3 is TGTGCCAGCAGCCCTAGAGTCGGGGACTATGGCTACACCTTC. This sequence encodes CASSPRVGDYGYTF.

This chain uses TRBV15 with TRBJ1-2, with D maybe TRBD1 (5 bases). CDR3 length equals 12 residues. Trimming cost V 0 bases and J 8 bases, with 7 bases left between them. In germline, CDR1 is LNHNV, CDR2 YYDKDF (reference sequence). The CDR3 region is CATSRDRDGYTF. CDR3 nucleotides: TGTGCCACCAGCAGAGACAGGGACGGCTACACCTTC.

This clonotype was counted ten times or more. This chain links TRBV10-3 with TRBJ1-2; D perhaps matches TRBD1 (5 bases). The CDR3 sequence is 14 residues long. CDR1 ENHRY and CDR2 SYGVKD come from the germline V gene. The V gene lost 2 bases and the J gene lost 2 bases, with 9 bases spanning the gap. The CDR3 spells CAISEPTENYGYTF. The CDR3 DNA reads TGTGCCATCAGTGAGCCGACAGAAAACTATGGCTACACCTTC.

The chain uses TRBV7-2 and TRBJ2-1; no firm D call. Between the trimmed V and J ends, which lost 5 bases and 2 bases, there was a span of 7 bases. Germline-derived CDR1 and CDR2 are SGHTA and FQGNSA. The CDR3 is made up of 13 amino acids. This CDR3 is CASSPFPYNEQFF. CDR3 DNA sequence: TGTGCCAGCAGCCCATTTCCCTACAATGAGCAGTTCTTC. The variable domain in full, with the rest retrieved from reference TRBV7-2 and TRBJ2-1, is GAGVSQSPSNKVTEKGKDVELRCDPISGHTALYWYRQSLGQGLEFLIYFQGNSAPDKSGLPSDRFSAERTGGSVSTLTIQRTQQEDSAVYLCASSPFPYNEQFFGPGTRLTVL.

The chain has TRBV20-1 and TRBJ2-7; 11 bases are shared with TRBD1. This CDR3 is 13 amino acids long. The J segment lost 7 bases and the V segment lost 6 bases, leaving 8 bases of the junction unmatched. From germline, CDR1 is DFQATT and CDR2 SNEGSKA (reference sequence). Written as DNA, the CDR3 is TGCAGTGCGGGGGACAGGGGGGTGTGGGAGCAGTACTTC. Residues: CSAGDRGVWEQYF.

The chain employs TRBV2 and TRBJ1-1; possibly TRBD1 for D (6 bases). Deletions cut 2 bases from V and 7 bases from J, with 8 bases between. Per germline, CDR1 SNHLY and CDR2 FYNNEI. The CDR3 sequence is 12 residues long. CDR3: CASSEIGGEAFF. CDR3 DNA sequence: TGTGCCAGCAGTGAAATAGGGGGTGAAGCTTTCTTT. Combining the CDR3 with reference TRBV2 and TRBJ1-1 gives the whole variable domain EPEVTQTPSHQVTQMGQEVILRCVPISNHLYFYWYRQILGQKVEFLVSFYNNEISEKSEIFDDQFSVERPDGSNFTLKIRSTKLEDSAMYFCASSEIGGEAFFGQGTRLTVV.

The chain couples TRBV7-3 to TRBJ2-7, with 9 bases identical to TRBD1. The CDR3 contains 16 residues. V lost 5 bases, J lost 3 bases, and 11 bases stayed unmatched. Germline V CDR1 and CDR2: SGHTA, FQGTGA. The CDR3 sequence: CASSPWGQGQGYEQYF. The CDR3 nucleotides read TGTGCCAGCAGCCCCTGGGGACAGGGACAGGGCTACGAGCAGTACTTC.

In its sample, this clonotype was seen a few times. CDR3 protein: CATRQTKYEQYF. The CDR3 DNA sequence: TGTGCCACACGACAGACAAAATACGAGCAGTACTTC. V usage is TRBV10-3 and J usage is TRBJ2-7; D perhaps matches TRBD1 (5 bases). The germline V and J ends were trimmed by 10 bases and 4 bases, with 14 bases remaining between them. Germline CDR1 and CDR2: ENHRY and SYGVKD. There are 12 residues in the CDR3.

This clonotype was counted ten times or more. The chain joins TRBV12-3 or TRBV12-4 to TRBJ2-5; D uncertain. Between the trimmed V and J ends, which lost 3 bases and 5 bases, there was a span of 10 bases. This CDR3 is 13 amino acids long. The CDR3: CASSFGPTETQYF. CDR3 nucleotides: TGTGCCAGCAGTTTTGGACCTACCGAGACCCAGTACTTC.

This chain joins TRBV7-8 and TRBJ1-1; D ambiguous. Germline-derived CDR1 and CDR2 are SGHVS and FQNEAQ. The CDR3 extends over 16 amino acids. V gave up 6 bases and J gave up 6 bases, with 23 bases separating them. The DNA for the CDR3 is TGTGCCAGCAGGCGCCAGAGTCACAGTGTATCGGCTGAAGCTTTCTTT. Translated: CASRRQSHSVSAEAFF.